One and the same sample provided the 26 T cell receptor beta chains below, sequenced in a study of T cells in tuberculosis. The data were produced by immunoSEQ multiplex PCR, yet TCRdb's version contains in-frame clones alone and is incomplete. The sample lists about 25,000 clones; around nine tenths were seen once. The specimen was PBMCs. These receptors came from a donor between 10 and 29 years old with latent tuberculosis or without tuberculosis infection. Some clones in this sample may be carry-over from other donors' samples.

The rearrangement links TRBV7-6 to TRBJ1-3; TRBD1 might be the D (6 bases). V lost 5 bases, J lost 4 bases, and 12 bases lay in between. This CDR3 is built from 14 residues. Germline loops: CDR1 SGHVS, CDR2 FNYEAQ. The CDR3 nucleotides read TGTGCCAGCAGCCGCCGGGACAAGGGAAACACCATATATTTT. It translates to CASSRRDKGNTIYF.

The V and J genes are TRBV10-3 and TRBJ1-2; no definite D call. Germline V gene lookup returns CDR1 ENHRY and CDR2 SYGVKD. The CDR3 runs 14 residues. The V and J ends lost 3 bases and 3 bases respectively, with 11 bases between them. The CDR3 region is CAISELPVYYGYTF. CDR3 in DNA: TGTGCCATCAGTGAATTACCGGTTTACTATGGCTACACCTTC.

The J gene is TRBJ2-2, the V gene TRBV13; TRBD2 matches 7 bases. V gave up 5 bases and J gave up 10 bases; unmatched junction bases: 10. CDR3 length: 14 residues. The germline CDR1 and CDR2 sequences are PRHDT and FYEKMQ (reference sequence). CDR3 sequence: CASSQRGGYEELFF. In nucleotides, the CDR3 is TGTGCCAGCAGCCAAAGGGGAGGGTACGAGGAGCTGTTTTTT.

CDR3 sequence reads: CASSLLGQNPYGYTF. The CDR3 coding sequence is TGTGCCAGCAGTTTATTGGGACAGAATCCCTATGGCTACACCTTC. This chain uses TRBV27 with TRBJ1-2; 7 positions agree with TRBD1. There are 15 residues in the CDR3. V lost 1 base, J lost 4 bases, and 6 bases stayed unmatched. CDR1 MNHEY and CDR2 SMNVEV come from the germline V gene (reference sequence).

The CDR3 region is CASSMQGAEAFF. The CDR3 region has the DNA TGTGCCAGTAGTATGCAGGGGGCTGAAGCTTTCTTT. This rearrangement joins TRBV19 to TRBJ1-1; 7 positions match TRBD1. Per germline, CDR1 LNHDA and CDR2 SQIVND (reference sequence). This CDR3 has 12 amino acids. Trimming took 3 bases from V and 6 from J; bases not matched to a gene: 1. Full variable domain (outside the CDR3, taken from reference TRBV19 and TRBJ1-1): DGGITQSPKYLFRKEGQNVTLSCEQNLNHDAMYWYRQDPGQGLRLIYYSQIVNDFQKGDIAEGYSVSREKKESFPLTVTSAQKNPTAFYLCASSMQGAEAFFGQGTRLTVV.

The gene calls are TRBV11-2 and TRBJ2-7, with 7 bases identical to TRBD1. This CDR3 has 15 residues. V was pared by 2 bases and J by 3 bases, with 7 bases of the junction left unmatched. Germline V gene lookup returns CDR1 SGHAT and CDR2 FQNNGV. This CDR3 is CASSLTGTAFYEQYF. The CDR3 region has the DNA TGTGCCAGCAGCTTAACGGGGACAGCCTTCTACGAGCAGTACTTC. The complete variable domain, with remaining parts taken from reference TRBV11-2 and TRBJ2-7, reads EAGVAQSPRYKIIEKRQSVAFWCNPISGHATLYWYQQILGQGPKLLIQFQNNGVVDDSQLPKDRFSAERLKGVDSTLKIQPAKLEDSAVYLCASSLTGTAFYEQYFGPGTRLTVT.

This chain uses TRBV9 with TRBJ1-3, with D unresolved. V was clipped by 0 bases and J by 0 bases, with 7 bases between them. The CDR3 runs 15 residues. From germline, CDR1 is SGDLS and CDR2 YYNGEE. CDR3 loop: CASSVAGSSGNTIYF. CDR3 nucleotides: TGTGCCAGCAGCGTAGCGGGAAGCTCTGGAAACACCATATATTTT.

The chain joins TRBV27 to TRBJ2-3; 14 nucleotides agree with TRBD2. This CDR3 region has 18 residues. With V trimmed by 4 bases and J by 1 base, 7 bases remained unmatched. Per germline, CDR1 MNHEY and CDR2 SMNVEV (reference sequence). CDR3 bases: TGTGCCAGCAGTTACCTGGGACTAGCGGGAGCTCGCACAGATACGCAGTATTTT. This encodes CASSYLGLAGARTDTQYF.

The rearrangement links TRBV4-1 to TRBJ2-5, with 9 bases fitting TRBD2. The junction had 20 bases not matched to a gene; V was cut back by 6 bases and J by 0 bases. Germline CDR1 MGHRA, CDR2 YSYEKL. The CDR3 consists of 20 residues. CDR3 in DNA: TGCGCCAGCAGACTCCCGAGGGGGCGGGAGGGTGAGTCGTACCAAGAGACCCAGTACTTC. It specifies CASRLPRGREGESYQETQYF.

The chain uses TRBV4-3 and TRBJ1-2; 7 bases align to TRBD1. The germline CDR1 and CDR2 sequences are LGHNA and YSLEER. CDR3 length: 16 residues. The V gene end was trimmed by 0 bases and the J gene end by 4 bases; junction bases not matched to a gene: 8. In DNA, the CDR3 is TGCGCCAGCAGCCAAGAAGTGGGGGACAGTTCCTATGGCTACACCTTC. Protein: CASSQEVGDSSYGYTF.

The J gene is TRBJ2-2, the V gene TRBV29-1; tentative D call: TRBD2 (6 bases). V dropped 4 bases and J dropped 1 base, with 13 bases sitting between them. The CDR3 has 15 amino acids. Per germline, CDR1 SQVTM and CDR2 ANQGSEA. The CDR3 reads CSVVAGTLNTGELFF. In nucleotides, the CDR3 is TGCAGCGTTGTCGCAGGGACTTTGAACACCGGGGAGCTGTTTTTT.

The chain links TRBV7-2 to TRBJ1-2, with D possibly being TRBD1 (5 bases). Germline assignment: CDR1 SGHTA and CDR2 FQGNSA. This CDR3 region has 15 residues. Deletions cut 2 bases from V and 4 bases from J, with 14 bases between. The CDR3 sequence: CASSLLGGVVYGYTF. The CDR3, as DNA: TGTGCCAGCAGCTTATTGGGAGGGGTCGTCTATGGCTACACCTTC.

The genes are TRBV6-6 and TRBJ2-1, with 9 nucleotides matching TRBD1. Per the germline V gene, CDR1 is MNHNY and CDR2 is SVGAGI (reference sequence). CDR3 size: 13 residues. Trimming at V came to 7 bases and at J to 10 bases, leaving 8 bases not matched to a gene. CDR3 protein: CASTPGQGPEQFF. The CDR3 coding sequence is TGTGCCAGCACCCCGGGACAGGGACCCGAGCAGTTCTTC.

J is TRBJ1-2 and V is TRBV6-1, with D uncertain. V was pared by 7 bases and J by 4 bases, with 19 bases between. Germline V gives CDR1 MNHNS, CDR2 SASEGT. The CDR3 has 15 residues. The DNA of the CDR3 is TGTGCCAGCACCCCCGCGACCAGGTCTGGCTATGGCTACACCTTC. This translates into CASTPATRSGYGYTF.

The chain employs TRBV7-2 and TRBJ2-5; D ambiguous. Germline V gene data show CDR1 as SGHTA and CDR2 as FQGNSA. V was cut by 1 base and J by 4 bases, with 7 bases left in between. The CDR3 extends over 13 amino acids. CDR3 sequence reads: CASSLDTGETQYF. CDR3 coding DNA: TGTGCCAGCAGCTTAGATACGGGAGAGACCCAGTACTTC.

The chain couples TRBV27 to TRBJ1-1; 7 bases agree with TRBD1. Germline trimming cut 4 bases from V and 1 base from J; bases unmatched to any gene: 6. This CDR3 region has 15 residues. From germline, CDR1 is MNHEY and CDR2 SMNVEV (reference sequence). The CDR3 spells CASSSYRGKNTEAFF. The DNA of the CDR3 is TGTGCCAGCAGTTCTTACAGGGGTAAGAACACTGAAGCTTTCTTT.

This chain joins TRBV2 and TRBJ2-7; 10 nucleotides line up with TRBD1. CDR1 is SNHLY, CDR2 FYNNEI, per germline. The V and J ends lost 8 bases and 5 bases, in that order; junction bases with no gene match: 6. The CDR3 spans 13 residues. CDR3 sequence: CASDGDRGNEQYF. The CDR3 nucleotides read TGTGCCAGCGACGGGGACAGGGGCAACGAGCAGTACTTC.

The rearrangement links TRBV29-1 to TRBJ2-7; perhaps TRBD1 as D (6 bases). V lost 0 bases and J 5 bases, leaving 20 bases between the germline ends. This CDR3 is built from 16 residues. Germline CDR1 and CDR2: SQVTM and ANQGSEA. The CDR3 reads CSVEDWDRDRQHEQYF. CDR3 DNA: TGCAGCGTTGAAGATTGGGACCGTGACAGGCAACACGAGCAGTACTTC.

This clone was seen once. The gene calls are TRBV10-3 and TRBJ2-3; 7 nucleotides align to TRBD2. From germline, CDR1 is ENHRY and CDR2 SYGVKD. V shed 10 bases and J 4 bases; nucleotides not matched to a gene: 11. The CDR3 loop spans 14 amino acids. The CDR3 nucleotides read TGTGCCACCCTACCCGGGGGGATGTCAGATACGCAGTATTTT. Translation gives CATLPGGMSDTQYF.

The chain joins TRBV5-3 to TRBJ2-3, with 7 bases fitting TRBD1. TRBV5-3 is identified as an open reading frame with a role that is uncertain. The CDR3 loop spans 13 amino acids. J lost 6 bases, V lost 4 bases, and 5 bases had no gene match. This CDR3 reads CARSTQGKDTQYF. The CDR3 DNA reads TGTGCCAGAAGCACACAGGGGAAGGATACGCAGTATTTT.

V is TRBV6-6 and J is TRBJ1-2; D ambiguous. Germline values: CDR1 MNHNY, CDR2 SVGAGI (reference sequence). The CDR3 is made up of 13 amino acids. V was shortened by 9 bases and J by 5 bases, with 16 bases between the two germline ends. The CDR3 region has the DNA TGTGCCAGTGGTAGCGCCCTGGGATATGGCTACACCTTC. Amino acid sequence: CASGSALGYGYTF.

The chain recombines TRBV10-2 with TRBJ1-5; 12 nucleotides match TRBD1. The CDR3 is 16 amino acids. Germline CDR1 is WSHSY and CDR2 is SAAADI. The V segment lost 3 bases and the J segment 4 bases; nucleotides outside the gene matches: 4. The DNA for the CDR3 is TGCGCCAGCAGTGAAAGGGACAGGGGGCATAATCAGCCCCAGCATTTT. Amino acid sequence: CASSERDRGHNQPQHF.

The J gene is TRBJ1-2, the V gene TRBV30, with D unresolved. The CDR3 length is 16 residues. V lost 2 bases, J lost 6 bases, and 22 bases lay in between. Germline V CDR1 and CDR2: GTSNPN, SVGIG (reference sequence). The CDR3 loop is CAWSPAHSLREDGYTF. CDR3 sequence (DNA): TGTGCCTGGAGTCCCGCACACTCACTCCGGGAGGATGGCTACACCTTC.

As for this clone: The germline gene is not matched at one end of the junction; a read error may be the cause. V is TRBV5-1 and J is TRBJ1-5, with D perhaps TRBD1 (6 bases). The length of the CDR3 is 15 residues. Germline values: CDR1 SGHRS, CDR2 YFSETQ. The CDR3 is CAGSPNTGIEQPQHF. DNA of the CDR3: TGCGCCGGCAGCCCGAATACAGGGATCGAGCAGCCCCAGCATTTT.

V usage is TRBV30 and J usage is TRBJ2-7; 9 bases are a match to TRBD1. The CDR3 is 15 residues long. The V gene's germline CDR1 is GTSNPN and CDR2 SVGIG (reference sequence). V shed 2 bases, J shed 6 bases, and the junction held 11 bases outside the gene matches. CDR3 nucleotides: TGTGCCTGGAGTCTTAACGCGGGACAGGGAGGCGAGCAGTACTTC. Its translation: CAWSLNAGQGGEQYF.

The count of this clone is one. This chain links TRBV7-9 with TRBJ2-7; D is uncertain. The CDR3 has 14 residues. The germline V and J ends were trimmed by 2 bases and 2 bases, with 10 bases remaining between them. Germline assignment: CDR1 SEHNR and CDR2 FQNEAQ (reference sequence). The CDR3 DNA is TGTGCCAGCAGCTTAACCGATACAGCCTACGAGCAGTACTTC. This encodes CASSLTDTAYEQYF.